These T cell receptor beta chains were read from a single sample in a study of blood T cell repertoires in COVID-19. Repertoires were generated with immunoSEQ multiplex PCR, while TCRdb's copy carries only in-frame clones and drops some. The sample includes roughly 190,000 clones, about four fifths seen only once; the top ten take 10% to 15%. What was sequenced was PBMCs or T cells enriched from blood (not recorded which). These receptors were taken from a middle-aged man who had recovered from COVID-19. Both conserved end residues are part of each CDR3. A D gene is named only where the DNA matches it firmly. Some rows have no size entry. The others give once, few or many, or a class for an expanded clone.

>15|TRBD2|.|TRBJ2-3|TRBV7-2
CASSLLAGEGDTQYF
TGTGCCAGCAGCTTACTAGCGGGAGAGGGTGATACGCAGTATTTT
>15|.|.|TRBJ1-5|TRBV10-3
CAISEGAFGNQPQHF
TGTGCCATCAGTGAAGGGGCGTTTGGCAATCAGCCCCAGCATTTT
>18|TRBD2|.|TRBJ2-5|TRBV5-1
CASSRTSGLAGEGETQYF
TGCGCCAGCAGCCGGACCTCGGGACTAGCGGGAGAAGGCGAGACCCAGTACTTC
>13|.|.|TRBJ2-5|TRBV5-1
CASSLVAEETQYF
TGCGCCAGCAGCTTGGTAGCCGAGGAGACCCAGTACTTC
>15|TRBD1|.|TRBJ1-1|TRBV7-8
CASSSRQGGGTEAFF
TGTGCCAGCAGCTCAAGACAGGGTGGGGGGACTGAAGCTTTCTTT
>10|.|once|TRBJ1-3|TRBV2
CASSEDFLYF
TGTGCCAGCAGTGAGGACTTTTTATATTTT
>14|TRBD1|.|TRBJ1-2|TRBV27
CASSLRGTGDGYTF
TGTGCCAGCAGTTTACGCGGGACAGGGGATGGCTACACCTTC
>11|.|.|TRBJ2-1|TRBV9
CASSAINEQFF
TGTGCCAGCAGCGCCATCAATGAGCAGTTCTTC
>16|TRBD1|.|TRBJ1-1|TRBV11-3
CASSNRTGGKDTEAFF
TGTGCCAGCAGCAACCGGACAGGGGGCAAGGACACTGAAGCTTTCTTT
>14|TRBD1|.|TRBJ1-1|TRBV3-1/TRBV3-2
CASSLRTGRTEAFF
TGTGCCAGCAGCCTGAGGACAGGGAGAACTGAAGCTTTCTTT
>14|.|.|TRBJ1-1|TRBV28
CASSSPGQNTEAFF
TGTGCCAGCAGTTCCCCGGGACAAAACACTGAAGCTTTCTTT
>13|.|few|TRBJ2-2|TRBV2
CALGRANTGELFF
TGTGCCTTGGGGCGAGCGAACACCGGGGAGCTGTTTTTT
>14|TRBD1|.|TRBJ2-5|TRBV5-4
CASRQIQGPGAQYF
TGTGCCAGCAGGCAAATACAGGGGCCTGGGGCCCAGTACTTC
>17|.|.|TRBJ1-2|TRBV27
CASSPYSDIGFQRGYTF
TGTGCCAGCAGTCCCTACTCCGATATTGGATTTCAGCGTGGCTACACCTTC
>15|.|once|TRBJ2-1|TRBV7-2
CASSLLGFSYNEQFF
TGTGCCAGCAGCTTACTTGGCTTCTCCTACAATGAGCAGTTCTTC
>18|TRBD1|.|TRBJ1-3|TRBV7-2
CASSPQRTGASAGNTIYF
TGTGCCAGCAGCCCGCAGAGGACAGGGGCATCGGCAGGAAACACCATATATTTT
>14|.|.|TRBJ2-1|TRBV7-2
CASSLFKGAPEQFF
TGTGCCAGCAGCTTATTCAAGGGAGCCCCGGAGCAGTTCTTC
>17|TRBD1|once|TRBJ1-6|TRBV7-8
CASSLIGGDSLASPLHF
TGTGCCAGCAGCTTAATCGGCGGGGACAGCCTGGCTTCACCCCTCCACTTT
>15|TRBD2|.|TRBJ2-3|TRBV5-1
CASSISGRDTDTQYF
TGCGCCAGCAGCATAAGCGGGAGGGACACAGATACGCAGTATTTT
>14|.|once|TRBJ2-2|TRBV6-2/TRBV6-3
CASSQGINTGELFF
TGTGCCAGCAGTCAGGGGATAAACACCGGGGAGCTGTTTTTT
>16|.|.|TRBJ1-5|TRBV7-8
CASSLDGGNSNQPQHF
TGTGCCAGCAGCTTAGATGGGGGGAATAGCAATCAGCCCCAGCATTTT
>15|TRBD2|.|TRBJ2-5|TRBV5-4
CASSLPRLAEETQYF
TGTGCCAGCAGCTTGCCCCGACTAGCGGAAGAGACCCAGTACTTC
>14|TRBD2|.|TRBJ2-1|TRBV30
CAWSSGSSYNEQFF
TGTGCCTGGAGTAGCGGGAGCTCCTACAATGAGCAGTTCTTC
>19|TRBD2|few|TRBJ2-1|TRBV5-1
CASSLATLASGRAGNEQFF
TGCGCCAGCAGCTTGGCCACCCTTGCTAGCGGGAGGGCAGGGAATGAGCAGTTCTTC
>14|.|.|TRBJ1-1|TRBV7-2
CASSPRSGDTEAFF
TGTGCCAGCTCTCCTCGGTCGGGGGACACTGAAGCTTTCTTT
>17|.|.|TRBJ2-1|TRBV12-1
CASSPLGLAGVVNEQFF
TGTGCCAGCAGCCCCCTGGGGCTAGCGGGAGTTGTTAATGAGCAGTTCTTC
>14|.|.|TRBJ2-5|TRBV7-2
CASSRSYQQETQYF
TGTGCCAGCAGCCGGAGTTACCAGCAAGAGACCCAGTACTTC
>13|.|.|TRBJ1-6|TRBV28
CATVSSYNSPLHF
TGTGCCACCGTTAGCTCCTATAATTCACCCCTCCACTTT
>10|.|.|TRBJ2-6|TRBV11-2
CASSHNVLTF
TGTGCCAGCAGCCACAACGTCCTGACTTTC
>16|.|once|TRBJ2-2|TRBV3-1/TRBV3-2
CASSLSSLGGTGELFF
TGTGCCAGCAGCCTAAGTTCGCTGGGGGGCACCGGGGAGCTGTTTTTT
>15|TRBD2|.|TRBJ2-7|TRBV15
CATALGLAGAYEQYF
TGTGCCACCGCTTTAGGACTAGCGGGAGCCTACGAGCAGTACTTC
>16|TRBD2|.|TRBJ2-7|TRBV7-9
CASSSYKLAGFYEQYF
TGTGCCAGCAGCTCTTATAAGCTAGCGGGATTCTACGAGCAGTACTTC
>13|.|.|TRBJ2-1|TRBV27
CASSSRAYNEQFF
TGTGCCAGCAGTTCCCGGGCCTACAATGAGCAGTTCTTC
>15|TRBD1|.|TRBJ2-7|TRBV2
CASSDPGQGAYEQYF
TGTGCCAGCAGTGACCCCGGACAGGGGGCCTACGAGCAGTACTTC
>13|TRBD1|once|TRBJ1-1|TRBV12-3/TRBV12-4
CASSLGGWTEAFF
TGTGCCAGCAGTCTAGGGGGCTGGACTGAAGCTTTCTTT
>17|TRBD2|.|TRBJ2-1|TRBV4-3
CASSHASGLAVEDEQFF
TGCGCCAGCAGCCACGCCTCGGGACTAGCGGTCGAGGATGAGCAGTTCTTC
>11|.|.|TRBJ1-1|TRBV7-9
CASIINTEAFF
TGTGCCAGCATTATCAACACTGAAGCTTTCTTT
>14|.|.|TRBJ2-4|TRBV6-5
CASRRGQEGARRYF
TGTGCCAGCAGGCGTGGGCAGGAGGGGGCTAGGAGGTACTTC
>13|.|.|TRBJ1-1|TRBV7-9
CASSRTGGTEAFF
TGTGCCAGCAGCCGTACCGGAGGGACTGAAGCTTTCTTT
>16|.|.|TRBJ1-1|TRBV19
CASSMGPGYVNTEAFF
TGTGCCAGTAGTATGGGGCCAGGGTATGTGAACACTGAAGCTTTCTTT
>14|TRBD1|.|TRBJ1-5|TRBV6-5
CASSHRGEDQPQHF
TGTGCCAGCAGTCACAGGGGGGAGGATCAGCCCCAGCATTTT
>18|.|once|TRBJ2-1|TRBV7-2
CASSAPARGGGPGNEQFF
TGTGCCAGCAGCGCCCCGGCCCGAGGGGGAGGGCCTGGAAATGAGCAGTTCTTC
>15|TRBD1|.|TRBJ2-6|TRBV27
CASRGQGTGANVLTF
TGTGCCAGTAGGGGACAGGGAACTGGGGCCAACGTCCTGACTTTC
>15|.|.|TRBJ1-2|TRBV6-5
CASSYSRRALDGYTF
TGTGCCAGCAGTTACTCGAGGAGGGCTCTAGATGGCTACACCTTC
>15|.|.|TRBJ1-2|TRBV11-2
CASSSTRTVTDPYTF
TGTGCCAGCAGCTCAACCCGGACAGTCACTGACCCCTACACCTTC
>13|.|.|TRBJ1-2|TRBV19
CATLDMRIYGYTF
TGTGCCACCCTGGACATGAGGATTTATGGCTACACCTTC
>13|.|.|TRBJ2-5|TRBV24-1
CATSDSPQETQYF
TGTGCCACCAGTGATTCGCCCCAGGAGACCCAGTACTTC
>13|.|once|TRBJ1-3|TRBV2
CAKYGSSGNTIYF
TGTGCCAAGTACGGGAGCTCTGGAAACACCATATATTTT
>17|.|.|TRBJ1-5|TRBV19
CASSSYPPGVSNQPQHF
TGTGCCAGTAGTAGTTACCCCCCGGGGGTTAGCAATCAGCCCCAGCATTTT
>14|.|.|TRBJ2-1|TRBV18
CASSLASLGNEQFF
TGTGCCAGCTCACTTGCTAGCCTGGGCAATGAGCAGTTCTTC
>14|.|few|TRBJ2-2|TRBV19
CASSIILAGGELFF
TGTGCCAGTAGTATAATCCTTGCCGGCGGGGAGCTGTTTTTT
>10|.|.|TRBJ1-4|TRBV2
CASSGRYRFF
TGTGCCAGCAGTGGCCGGTATAGGTTTTTT
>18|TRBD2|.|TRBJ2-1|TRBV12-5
CASGTSGLAGSSYNEQFF
TGTGCTAGTGGTACCTCGGGACTAGCGGGTTCCTCCTACAATGAGCAGTTCTTC